The rows below give T cell receptor beta chains drawn from one sample of a study of human T cells and chemical hapten exposure. TCRdb fed the RACE reads into MiXCR, producing one record per CDR3 protein. The table shows more than 300,000 distinct CDR3 sequences, with about 5% occurring only once. The material was whole blood, obtained in connection with sensitization to the hapten diphenylcyclopropenone (DPC). The receptors stem from a woman under 30 with alopecia areata. Some clones in this sample may be carry-over from other donors' samples. The CDR3 runs from the conserved cysteine through the conserved F or W. Fields, in order: J gene, clone size, V gene, CDR3 protein. Size values are once, few and many counts, or a class for expanded clones, and some rows have none.

j_call: TRBJ2-3
clone_size: few
v_call: TRBV9
cdr3_aa: CASSVVGSDTQYF

j_call: TRBJ2-4
clone_size: many
v_call: TRBV11-2
cdr3_aa: CASSLDRGSLLGIQYF

j_call: TRBJ1-2
clone_size: many
v_call: TRBV18
cdr3_aa: CASSPLPGSYGYTF

j_call: TRBJ1-2
clone_size: many
v_call: TRBV18
cdr3_aa: CASSSGEGYGYTF

j_call: TRBJ2-6
clone_size: many
v_call: TRBV10-3
cdr3_aa: CAISDSPSGANVLTF

j_call: TRBJ1-5
clone_size: NA
v_call: TRBV20-1
cdr3_aa: CSASGGLGNQPQHF

j_call: TRBJ2-1
clone_size: NA
v_call: TRBV2
cdr3_aa: CASSYRDLNEQFF

j_call: TRBJ1-5
clone_size: few
v_call: TRBV29-1
cdr3_aa: CSVGGRGEQPQHF

j_call: TRBJ2-1
clone_size: few
v_call: TRBV28
cdr3_aa: CASRNLAGRNEQFF

j_call: TRBJ1-2
clone_size: NA
v_call: TRBV9
cdr3_aa: CSHPGRNTF

j_call: TRBJ1-5
clone_size: many
v_call: TRBV12-3/TRBV12-4
cdr3_aa: CASSLGATSNQPQHF

j_call: TRBJ2-1
clone_size: NA
v_call: TRBV10-2
cdr3_aa: CASRGAGTYNEQFF

j_call: TRBJ2-3
clone_size: NA
v_call: TRBV29-1
cdr3_aa: CSVEVDTQYF

j_call: TRBJ2-3
clone_size: NA
v_call: TRBV2
cdr3_aa: CASGIGSTTDTQYF

j_call: TRBJ1-2
clone_size: many
v_call: TRBV12-3/TRBV12-4
cdr3_aa: CASYGLGPYGYTF

j_call: TRBJ2-1
clone_size: many
v_call: TRBV6-2/TRBV6-3
cdr3_aa: CASSLTDRIEQFF

j_call: TRBJ2-3
clone_size: many
v_call: TRBV10-3
cdr3_aa: CAISDSRGTADTQYF

j_call: TRBJ2-7
clone_size: NA
v_call: TRBV10-3
cdr3_aa: CATTIHETYEQYF

j_call: TRBJ2-6
clone_size: many
v_call: TRBV3-1
cdr3_aa: CASSQDDDISSGANVLTF

j_call: TRBJ1-1
clone_size: many
v_call: TRBV7-6
cdr3_aa: CASSLNYRDRIPNTEAFF

j_call: TRBJ2-3
clone_size: few
v_call: TRBV20-1
cdr3_aa: CSARAPEGGTDTQYF